The next 12 T cell receptor beta chains were all read from a single sample in a study of vaccination effects on CD4 cells after COVID-19. Their antigens are not known. CD4+ T cells specific for antigen were expanded with viral peptide pools by the ViraFEST assay before sequencing. Subsequent to roughly 9 days of culture, CD4+ T cells were isolated. Vaccine recipients lacked prior SARS-CoV-2 infection and had negative nucleocapsid antibodies. The repertoire was sequenced with immunoSEQ multiplex PCR; TCRdb's copy has only in-frame clones and lacks some. The data show about 41,000 clones, with more than 65% seen just once and approximately 2.8% held by the top ten. The material was CD4+ T cells from PBMCs cultured with HCoV-NL63 spike peptides, obtained before COVID-19 vaccination. The source is a human donor who received a COVID-19 vaccine.

The chain combines TRBV29-1 with TRBJ2-1, with D tentatively TRBD1 (6 bases). Trimming took off 7 bases at V and 0 bases at J, with 13 bases between the two ends. Germline CDR1 reads SQVTM; CDR2 reads ANQGSEA. The CDR3 runs to 14 residues. The CDR3 sequence: CSARQVSSYNEQFF. DNA for the CDR3: TGCAGCGCCCGACAGGTGAGCTCCTACAATGAGCAGTTCTTC.

V usage is TRBV30 and J usage is TRBJ1-5, with D tentatively TRBD1 (5 bases). Trimming removed 2 bases from V and 11 bases from J, with 16 bases in between. This CDR3 spans 13 amino acids. Germline lookup yields CDR1 GTSNPN and CDR2 SVGIG (reference sequence). The DNA for the CDR3 is TGTGCCTGGAGTATGGGGGGGGGTTTTGCCCAGCATTTT. Its protein is CAWSMGGGFAQHF.

The rearrangement joins TRBV21-1 to TRBJ2-7; the table calls TRBD1, which could not be checked here. TRBV21-1 is a listed pseudogene. This CDR3 region has 14 residues. CDR3 sequence: CASSSPNTKWEQYV. For the CDR3, the DNA is TGTGCCAGCAGCTCCCCCAACACCAAGTGGGAGCAGTACGTC.

V and J are TRBV19 and TRBJ1-4; D uncertain. CDR1 and CDR2 from the germline V gene are LNHDA and SQIVND (reference sequence). The V end lost 8 bases, the J end lost 4 bases, and 11 bases lay between the germline ends. The CDR3 contains 13 residues. As DNA, the CDR3 is TGTGCCAGTGTACAGCCGTTTAATGAAAAACTGTTTTTT. The encoded protein is CASVQPFNEKLFF.

The chain combines TRBV6-5 with TRBJ2-7; TRBD2 agrees at 9 bases. V shed 8 bases, J shed 2 bases, and the junction held 7 bases outside the gene matches. The CDR3 has 14 residues. Germline V gene lookup returns CDR1 MNHEY and CDR2 SVGAGI. The CDR3 DNA follows: TGTGCCAGCGGGTCTAGCGGGGTCCCCTACGAGCAGTACGTC. It yields the protein CASGSSGVPYEQYV.

The V and J genes are TRBV11-2 and TRBJ1-5; D unresolved. V lost 0 bases, J lost 7 bases, and 7 bases lay in between. There are 13 residues in the CDR3. Germline loops: CDR1 SGHAT, CDR2 FQNNGV. CDR3 protein: CASSLEGLQPQHF. As DNA, the CDR3 is TGTGCCAGCAGCTTAGAAGGGTTACAGCCCCAGCATTTT.

This clone was seen only once. The chain is built from TRBV7-9 and TRBJ2-5; no firm D call. The CDR3 has 15 amino acids. Trimming cost V 2 bases and J 0 bases, with 10 bases left between them. Per germline, CDR1 SEHNR and CDR2 FQNEAQ (reference sequence). CDR3 sequence reads: CASSLFGHHQETQYF. DNA of the CDR3: TGTGCCAGCAGCTTATTTGGGCACCACCAAGAGACCCAGTACTTC.

This clone was seen just once. The V gene is TRBV2, the J gene TRBJ1-2; 7 bases match TRBD1. The CDR3 is 13 residues long. The junction had 14 bases not matched to a gene; V was cut back by 11 bases and J by 8 bases. CDR1 and CDR2 from the germline V gene are SNHLY and FYNNEI. In DNA form, the CDR3 reads TGTGCCGGGAGATCGACAGGGCCGAGGGGCTACACCTTC. The encoded protein is CAGRSTGPRGYTF.

In this sample, this clone turned up a few times. The chain carries TRBV10-3 and TRBJ2-4, with 10 bases lining up with TRBD2. The V segment lost 7 bases and the J segment 5 bases; nucleotides outside the gene matches: 8. The CDR3 extends over 15 amino acids. The germline V gene has CDR1 ENHRY and CDR2 SYGVKD. This CDR3 reads CAIKSSGGEENIQYF. The CDR3 DNA sequence: TGTGCCATCAAATCTAGCGGGGGAGAGGAAAACATTCAGTACTTC.

This clone has more than one count but fewer than ten. In DNA, the CDR3 is TGTGCCAGCAGCTTAGACAGTAACTATGGCTACACCTTC. This sequence encodes CASSLDSNYGYTF. The chain combines TRBV7-9 with TRBJ1-2; D ambiguous. Germline lookup yields CDR1 SEHNR and CDR2 FQNEAQ (reference sequence). The CDR3 runs 13 residues. V was pared by 1 base and J by 1 base, with 4 bases between.

The chain carries TRBV28 and TRBJ2-1, with 7 bases fitting TRBD2. The V gene end was trimmed by 7 bases and the J gene end by 6 bases; junction bases not matched to a gene: 12. The germline V gene has CDR1 MDHEN and CDR2 SYDVKM. This CDR3 spans 15 amino acids. CDR3 residues: CASTELAKPSNEQFF. DNA of the CDR3: TGTGCCAGCACCGAACTAGCGAAACCTTCCAATGAGCAGTTCTTC.

The genes are TRBV12-5 and TRBJ2-2; D is ambiguous. There are 12 residues in the CDR3. Germline V lookup: CDR1 LGHNT, CDR2 FRNRAP. The germline V and J ends were trimmed by 5 bases and 10 bases, with 11 bases remaining between them. Here the CDR3 reads CASGIPVAELFF. The CDR3 coding sequence is TGTGCTAGTGGTATCCCCGTAGCGGAGCTGTTTTTT.